This is a list of T cell receptor beta chains from one sample in a study of blood T cells in healthy people across ages. In TCRdb, the 5' RACE reads were re-called with MiXCR into one record per CDR3 protein. The sample has some 1.5 million distinct CDR3 sequences; 28% are singletons. The sample taken for sequencing was blood. These receptors were taken from a woman in her 30s in good health. CDR3s include the opening cysteine and the closing phenylalanine or tryptophan. The order of the fields is J gene, V gene, clone size, D gene, CDR3 protein, CDR3 DNA. D genes are given only for firm matches. Only some rows state a clone size, as once, few, many or a class for expanded clones.

J: TRBJ1-3; V: TRBV7-2; size: -; D: TRBD1; CDR3: CASSLGQGGNTIYF; DNA: TGTGCCAGCAGCTTGGGACAGGGCGGAAACACCATATATTTT
J: TRBJ1-1; V: TRBV6-6; size: -; D: TRBD1; CDR3: CASINRGGSGTEAFF; DNA: TGTGCCAGCATCAACAGGGGGGGTAGTGGCACTGAAGCTTTCTTT
J: TRBJ1-6; V: TRBV7-2; size: -; D: -; CDR3: CASSLQVPNSPLHF; DNA: TGTGCCAGCAGCTTACAGGTGCCTAATTCACCCCTCCACTTT
J: TRBJ1-2; V: TRBV5-1; size: many; D: -; CDR3: CASSEDTGYTF; DNA: TGCGCCAGCAGCGAGGACACGGGCTACACCTTC
J: TRBJ2-4; V: TRBV12-3/TRBV12-4; size: many; D: -; CDR3: CASSLLPRVQYF; DNA: TGTGCCAGCAGTTTATTGCCCAGGGTTCAGTACTTC
J: TRBJ1-2; V: TRBV2; size: few; D: TRBD1; CDR3: CASKVSDRSDFGYTF; DNA: TGTGCCAGCAAGGTTTCGGACAGGTCCGATTTTGGCTACACCTTC
J: TRBJ2-7; V: TRBV5-1; size: once; D: -; CDR3: CASSPGWAGIYEQYF; DNA: TGCGCCAGCAGCCCCGGCTGGGCAGGGATCTACGAGCAGTACTTC
J: TRBJ2-7; V: TRBV7-9; size: -; D: TRBD1; CDR3: CASSRGKPGQGDYEQYF; DNA: TGTGCCAGCAGCCGGGGTAAGCCGGGACAGGGAGACTACGAGCAGTACTTC
J: TRBJ1-5; V: TRBV5-5; size: few; D: -; CDR3: CASSLDRQPQHF; DNA: TGTGCCAGCAGCTTGGACAGGCAGCCCCAGCATTTT
J: TRBJ2-7; V: TRBV7-2; size: few; D: TRBD2; CDR3: CASSSLREGREQYF; DNA: TGTGCCAGCAGCTCCCTGCGGGAGGGACGCGAGCAGTACTTC
J: TRBJ1-2; V: TRBV5-1; size: -; D: -; CDR3: CASSLEAGPGYTF; DNA: TGCGCCAGCAGCTTGGAGGCAGGGCCCGGCTACACCTTC
J: TRBJ1-2; V: TRBV12-3/TRBV12-4; size: -; D: -; CDR3: CASSFPGVYGYTF; DNA: TGTGCCAGCAGTTTTCCCGGGGTTTATGGCTACACCTTC
J: TRBJ1-4; V: TRBV24-1; size: -; D: -; CDR3: CATSDSRFEKLFF; DNA: TGTGCCACCAGTGATTCCCGATTCGAAAAACTGTTTTTT
J: TRBJ2-1; V: TRBV5-1; size: -; D: -; CDR3: CASSLVPEATYNEQFF; DNA: TGCGCCAGCAGCTTGGTGCCGGAGGCGACTTACAATGAGCAGTTCTTC
J: TRBJ2-7; V: TRBV29-1; size: many; D: -; CDR3: CSVGQNTYEQYF; DNA: TGCAGCGTTGGACAGAATACCTACGAGCAGTACTTC
J: TRBJ1-1; V: TRBV12-3/TRBV12-4; size: few; D: -; CDR3: CASSLWDPGSTEAFF; DNA: TGTGCCAGCAGTTTGTGGGACCCAGGGAGCACTGAAGCTTTCTTT
J: TRBJ2-1; V: TRBV15; size: few; D: -; CDR3: CATSRFNEQFF; DNA: TGTGCCACCAGCAGGTTCAATGAGCAGTTCTTC
J: TRBJ1-4; V: TRBV5-6; size: many; D: -; CDR3: CASSSTVSNEKLFF; DNA: TGTGCCAGCAGCTCGACGGTCTCTAATGAAAAACTGTTTTTT
J: TRBJ2-1; V: TRBV3-1; size: once; D: -; CDR3: CASSQEESLPQFF; DNA: TGTGCCAGCAGCCAAGAAGAATCCCTGCCCCAGTTCTTC
J: TRBJ2-5; V: TRBV7-9; size: few; D: -; CDR3: CASSFPGLLYETQYF; DNA: TGTGCCAGCAGCTTCCCGGGACTTTTATATGAGACCCAGTACTTC